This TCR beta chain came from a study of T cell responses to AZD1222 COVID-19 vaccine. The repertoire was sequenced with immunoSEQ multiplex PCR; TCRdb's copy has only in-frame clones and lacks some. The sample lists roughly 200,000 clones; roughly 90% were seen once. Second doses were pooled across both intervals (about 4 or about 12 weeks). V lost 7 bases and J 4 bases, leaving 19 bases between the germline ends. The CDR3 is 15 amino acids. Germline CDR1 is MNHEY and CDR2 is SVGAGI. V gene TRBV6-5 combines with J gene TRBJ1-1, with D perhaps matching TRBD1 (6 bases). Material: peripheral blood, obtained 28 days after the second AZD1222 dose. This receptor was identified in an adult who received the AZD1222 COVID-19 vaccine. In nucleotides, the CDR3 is TGTGCCAGCAAACCCAGGGAGGGGGGGAGCACTGAAGCTTTCTTT. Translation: CASKPREGGSTEAFF.